This T cell receptor beta chain is from a study of cytomegalovirus exposure and HLA in healthy donors. General study findings and limits: Most TCR sequences proved rare, with some public TCRs found in many donors. Trimming of TCR beta V- and J-genes showed a link, identified in a later analysis, to a missense DCLRE1C variant. Cytomegalovirus association was assigned to some 160 TCR beta chains.

With 60 Vbeta and 13 Jbeta primers, the PCR was carried out. The method was immunoSEQ multiplex PCR; TCRdb's version includes in-frame clones alone and lacks a portion of them. The table lists 35,000 to 45,000 clones, about half of them singletons. This CDR3 contains 13 residues. Germline CDR1 MDHEN, CDR2 SYDVKM. The V gene lost 6 bases and the J gene lost 8 bases, with 16 bases spanning the gap. Worth noting for this clone: Its antigen is unknown.

The clonotype was recovered from a man aged 55-75 years in good health and CMV-seronegative. The V and J genes are TRBV28 and TRBJ1-2; D may be TRBD1 (6 bases). Sequencing was done on a sample of PBMCs. The CDR3 reads CASSQLTGSGYTF. DNA of the CDR3: TGTGCCAGCAGCCAACTCACAGGGTCGGGCTACACCTTC.